This T cell receptor (beta chain) was sequenced during a study of PD-1 blockade in classical Hodgkin lymphoma. Across the study: Intravenous delivery of nivolumab at 3 mg/kg to patients occurred every 2 weeks.

Trimming at V came to 1 base and at J to 11 bases, leaving 4 bases not matched to a gene. The CDR3 runs 11 residues. CDR1 and CDR2 (germline): DFQATT, SNEGSKA (reference sequence). As regards this clone: Its antigen is undetermined.

Study observations and caveats: The study found complete responders had baseline diversity similar to newly diagnosed patients. When set against healthy donors, newly diagnosed patients were reported to show lower baseline TCR diversity. Patients who began taking nivolumab under 1 year after ASCT were left out.

Every patient relapsed after autologous stem cell transplantation, and brentuximab vedotin exposure varied. The assay was immunoSEQ multiplex PCR, and TCRdb's table has in-frame clones only and misses some. The repertoire holds about 46,000 clones, with about three quarters as singletons. The sequencing used peripheral blood mononuclear cells (PBMCs), collected at baseline. The sequence was collected from a human donor with classical Hodgkin lymphoma. V gene TRBV20-1 combines with J gene TRBJ1-1, with 7 positions matching TRBD1. CDR3 region: CSARVTGVAFF. CDR3 sequence (DNA): TGCAGTGCTAGAGTCACAGGGGTGGCTTTCTTT.